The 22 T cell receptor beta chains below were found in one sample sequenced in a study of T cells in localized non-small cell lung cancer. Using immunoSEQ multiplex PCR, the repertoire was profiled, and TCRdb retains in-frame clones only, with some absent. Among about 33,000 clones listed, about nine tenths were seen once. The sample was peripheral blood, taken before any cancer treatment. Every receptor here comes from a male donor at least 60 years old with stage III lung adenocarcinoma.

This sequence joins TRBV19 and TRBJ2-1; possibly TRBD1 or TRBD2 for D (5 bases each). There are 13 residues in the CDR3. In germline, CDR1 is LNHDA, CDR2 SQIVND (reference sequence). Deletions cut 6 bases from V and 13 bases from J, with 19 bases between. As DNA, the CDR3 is TGTGCCAGTAGAAGGGTTCAGTGGGACCCCCAGTTCTTC. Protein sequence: CASRRVQWDPQFF.

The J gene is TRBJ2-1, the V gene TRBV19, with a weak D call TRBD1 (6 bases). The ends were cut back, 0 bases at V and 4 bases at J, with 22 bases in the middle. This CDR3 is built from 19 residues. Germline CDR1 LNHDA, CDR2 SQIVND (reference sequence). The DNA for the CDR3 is TGTGCCAGTAGTATAGATTCCCTACCAGGGGCTCTTCGATACAATGAGCAGTTCTTC. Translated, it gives CASSIDSLPGALRYNEQFF.

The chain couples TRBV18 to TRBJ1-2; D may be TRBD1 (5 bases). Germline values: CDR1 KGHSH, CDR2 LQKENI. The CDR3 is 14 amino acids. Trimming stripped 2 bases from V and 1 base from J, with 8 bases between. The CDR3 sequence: CASSPGTDNYGYTF. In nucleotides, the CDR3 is TGTGCCAGCTCACCAGGGACTGATAACTATGGCTACACCTTC.

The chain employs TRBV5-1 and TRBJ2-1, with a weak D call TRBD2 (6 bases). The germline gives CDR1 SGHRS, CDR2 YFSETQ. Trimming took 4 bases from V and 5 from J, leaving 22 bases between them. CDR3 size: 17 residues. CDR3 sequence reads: CASSPKPVRETNNEQFF. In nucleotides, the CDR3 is TGCGCCAGCAGCCCCAAACCGGTGCGGGAAACAAACAATGAGCAGTTCTTC.

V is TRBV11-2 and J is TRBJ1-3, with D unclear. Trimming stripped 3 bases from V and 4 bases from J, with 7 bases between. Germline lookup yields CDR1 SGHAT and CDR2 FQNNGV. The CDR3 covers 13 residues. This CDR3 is CASSLEIGNTIYF. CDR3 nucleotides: TGTGCCAGCAGCTTGGAAATAGGAAACACCATATATTTT.

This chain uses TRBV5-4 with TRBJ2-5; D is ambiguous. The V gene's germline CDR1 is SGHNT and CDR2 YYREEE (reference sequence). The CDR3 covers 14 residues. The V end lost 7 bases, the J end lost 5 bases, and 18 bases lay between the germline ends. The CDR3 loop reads CASGPTQGWETQYF. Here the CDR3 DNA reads TGTGCCAGCGGCCCCACACAAGGATGGGAGACCCAGTACTTC.

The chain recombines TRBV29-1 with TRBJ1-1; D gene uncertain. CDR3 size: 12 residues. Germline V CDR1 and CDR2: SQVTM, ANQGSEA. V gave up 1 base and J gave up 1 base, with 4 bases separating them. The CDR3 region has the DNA TGCAGCGTTGAAGGGGGGAACACTGAAGCTTTCTTT. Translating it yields CSVEGGNTEAFF. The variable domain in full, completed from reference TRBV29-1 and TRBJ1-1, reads SAVISQKPSRDICQRGTSLTIQCQVDSQVTMMFWYRQQPGQSLTLIATANQGSEATYESGFVIDKFPISRPNLTFSTLTVSNMSPEDSSIYLCSVEGGNTEAFFGQGTRLTVV.

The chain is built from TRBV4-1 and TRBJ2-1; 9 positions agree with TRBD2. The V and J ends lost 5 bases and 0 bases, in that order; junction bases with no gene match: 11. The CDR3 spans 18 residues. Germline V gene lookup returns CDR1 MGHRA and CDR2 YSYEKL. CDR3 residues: CASSGRGWRGGSYNEQFF. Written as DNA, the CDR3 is TGCGCCAGCAGCGGAAGGGGTTGGCGGGGGGGCTCCTACAATGAGCAGTTCTTC.

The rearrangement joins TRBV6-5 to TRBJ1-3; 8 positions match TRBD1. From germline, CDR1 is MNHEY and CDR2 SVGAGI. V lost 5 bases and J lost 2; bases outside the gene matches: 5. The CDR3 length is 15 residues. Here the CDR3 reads CASSPGGATGNTIYF. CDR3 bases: TGTGCCAGCAGTCCAGGGGGCGCAACTGGAAACACCATATATTTT.

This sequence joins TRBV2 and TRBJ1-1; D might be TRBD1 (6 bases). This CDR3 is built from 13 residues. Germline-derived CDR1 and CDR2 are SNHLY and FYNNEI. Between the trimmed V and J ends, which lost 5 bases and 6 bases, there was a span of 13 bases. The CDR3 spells CASSPTGWAEAFF. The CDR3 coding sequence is TGTGCCAGCAGTCCGACAGGCTGGGCTGAAGCTTTCTTT.

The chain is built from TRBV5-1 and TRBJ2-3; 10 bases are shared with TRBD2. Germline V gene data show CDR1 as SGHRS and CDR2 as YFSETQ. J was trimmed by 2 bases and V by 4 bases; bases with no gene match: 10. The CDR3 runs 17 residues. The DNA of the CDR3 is TGCGCCAGCAGCGTGGGGCAGCGGGAGGGAGACACAGATACGCAGTATTTT. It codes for CASSVGQREGDTDTQYF.

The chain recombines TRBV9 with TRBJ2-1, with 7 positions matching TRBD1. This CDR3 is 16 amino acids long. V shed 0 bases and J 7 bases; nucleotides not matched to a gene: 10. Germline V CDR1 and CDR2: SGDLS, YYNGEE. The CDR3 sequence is CASSVETGIIGNEQFF. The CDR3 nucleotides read TGTGCCAGCAGCGTAGAGACAGGGATAATAGGTAATGAGCAGTTCTTC.

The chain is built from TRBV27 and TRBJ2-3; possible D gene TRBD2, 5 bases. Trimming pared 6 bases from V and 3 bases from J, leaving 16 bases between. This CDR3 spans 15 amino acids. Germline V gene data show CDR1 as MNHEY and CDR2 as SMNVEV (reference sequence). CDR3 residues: CASSSTRERTDTQYF. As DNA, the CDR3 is TGTGCCAGCAGCTCGACCCGGGAAAGGACAGATACGCAGTATTTT.

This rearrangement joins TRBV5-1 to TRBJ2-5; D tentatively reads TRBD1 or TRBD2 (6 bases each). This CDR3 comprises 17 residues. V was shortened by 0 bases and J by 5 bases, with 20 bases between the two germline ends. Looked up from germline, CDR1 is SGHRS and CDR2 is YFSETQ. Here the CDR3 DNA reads TGCGCCAGCAGCTTGGAGGGTGTCAGGGGAGGAGGGGAGACCCAGTACTTC. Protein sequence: CASSLEGVRGGGETQYF. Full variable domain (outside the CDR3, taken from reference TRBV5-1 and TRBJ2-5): KAGVTQTPRYLIKTRGQQVTLSCSPISGHRSVSWYQQTPGQGLQFLFEYFSETQRNKGNFPGRFSGRQFSNSRSEMNVSTLELGDSALYLCASSLEGVRGGGETQYFGPGTRLLVL.

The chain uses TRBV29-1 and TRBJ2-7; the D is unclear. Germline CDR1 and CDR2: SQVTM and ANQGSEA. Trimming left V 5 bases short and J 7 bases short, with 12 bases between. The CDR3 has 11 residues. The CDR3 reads CSVIETGEQYF. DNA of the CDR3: TGCAGCGTTATAGAGACCGGGGAGCAGTACTTC.

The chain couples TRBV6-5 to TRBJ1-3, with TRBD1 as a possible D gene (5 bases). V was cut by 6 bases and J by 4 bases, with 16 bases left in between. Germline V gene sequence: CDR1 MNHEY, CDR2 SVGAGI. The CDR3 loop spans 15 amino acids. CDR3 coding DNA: TGTGCCAGCAGCCGCGGAGGGGCAGGAGGAAACACCATATATTTT. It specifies CASSRGGAGGNTIYF.

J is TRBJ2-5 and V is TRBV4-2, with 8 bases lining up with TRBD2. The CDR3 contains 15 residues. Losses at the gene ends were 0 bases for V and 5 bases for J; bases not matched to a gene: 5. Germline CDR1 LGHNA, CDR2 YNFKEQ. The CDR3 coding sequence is TGTGCCAGCAGCCAAGAAGAGCGGGAGCGCGAGACCCAGTACTTC. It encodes CASSQEERERETQYF.

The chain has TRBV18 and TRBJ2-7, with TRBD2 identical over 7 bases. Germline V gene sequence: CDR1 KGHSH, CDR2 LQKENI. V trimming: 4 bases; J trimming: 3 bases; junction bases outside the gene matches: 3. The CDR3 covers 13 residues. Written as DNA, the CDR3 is TGTGCCAGCTCACTCGGGACTATCTACGAGCAGTACTTC. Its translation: CASSLGTIYEQYF.

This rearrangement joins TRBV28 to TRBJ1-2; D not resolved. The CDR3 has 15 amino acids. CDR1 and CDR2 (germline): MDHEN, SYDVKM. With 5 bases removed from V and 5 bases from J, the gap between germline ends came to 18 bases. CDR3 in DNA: TGTGCCAGCAGTGCGGTCGGGATTCTAGTTTATGGCTACACCTTC. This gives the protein CASSAVGILVYGYTF.

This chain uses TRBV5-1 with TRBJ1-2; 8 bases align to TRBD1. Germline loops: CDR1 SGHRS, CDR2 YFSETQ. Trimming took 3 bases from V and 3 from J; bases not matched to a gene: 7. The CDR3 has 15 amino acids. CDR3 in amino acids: CASSSVTGGHYGYTF. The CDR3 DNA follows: TGCGCCAGCAGCTCAGTTACAGGGGGTCACTATGGCTACACCTTC.

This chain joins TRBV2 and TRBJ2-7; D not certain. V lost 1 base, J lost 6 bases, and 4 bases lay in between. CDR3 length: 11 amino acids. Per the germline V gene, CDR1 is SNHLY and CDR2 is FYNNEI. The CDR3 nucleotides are TGTGCCAGCAGTGAAGTGGCCGAGCAGTACTTC. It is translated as CASSEVAEQYF.

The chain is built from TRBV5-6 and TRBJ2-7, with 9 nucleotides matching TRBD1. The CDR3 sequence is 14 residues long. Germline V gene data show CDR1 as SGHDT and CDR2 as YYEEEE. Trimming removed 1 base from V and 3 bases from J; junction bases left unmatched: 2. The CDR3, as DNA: TGTGCCAGCAGCTTGTTGACAGGGGGCTACGAGCAGTACTTC. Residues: CASSLLTGGYEQYF.